What follows is one TCR beta chain and its context. These data originate in a study of monozygotic twins with cystic fibrosis. The assay was immunoSEQ multiplex PCR, and TCRdb's table has in-frame clones only and misses some. The table shows fewer than 30,000 clones, with over 80% occurring only once. Germline V CDR1 and CDR2: SNHLY, FYNNEI. The CDR3 length is 17 residues. The V end was cut by 8 bases, the J end by 2 bases, with 22 bases between. Material for sequencing was blood. The sequence derives from a girl aged 2 to 9 with cystic fibrosis. This chain links TRBV2 with TRBJ1-3, with D possibly TRBD1 on 5 matching bases. The CDR3 loop is CASSQKEVSRAGNTIYF. CDR3 coding DNA: TGTGCCAGCTCCCAAAAGGAGGTGAGCAGGGCTGGAAACACCATATATTTT. The full variable domain, its missing parts supplied by reference TRBV2 and TRBJ1-3, is EPEVTQTPSHQVTQMGQEVILRCVPISNHLYFYWYRQILGQKVEFLVSFYNNEISEKSEIFDDQFSVERPDGSNFTLKIRSTKLEDSAMYFCASSQKEVSRAGNTIYFGEGSWLTVV.